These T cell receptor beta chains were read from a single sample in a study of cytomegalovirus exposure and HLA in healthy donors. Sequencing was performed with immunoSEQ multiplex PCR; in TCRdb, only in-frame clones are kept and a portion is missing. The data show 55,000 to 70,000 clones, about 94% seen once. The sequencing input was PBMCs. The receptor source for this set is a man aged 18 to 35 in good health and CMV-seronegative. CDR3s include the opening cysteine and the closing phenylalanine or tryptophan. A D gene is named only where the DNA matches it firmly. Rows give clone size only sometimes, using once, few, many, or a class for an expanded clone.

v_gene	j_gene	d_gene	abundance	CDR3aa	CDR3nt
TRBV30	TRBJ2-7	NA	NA	CAWTGSRHEQYF	TGTGCCTGGACAGGGTCTCGCCACGAGCAGTACTTC
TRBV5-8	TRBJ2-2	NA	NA	CASSWDSRNTGELFF	TGTGCCAGCAGCTGGGACTCCCGAAACACCGGGGAGCTGTTTTTT
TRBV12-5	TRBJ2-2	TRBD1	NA	CASGGDRRGTGELFF	TGTGCTAGTGGCGGGGACAGGAGGGGCACCGGGGAGCTGTTTTTT
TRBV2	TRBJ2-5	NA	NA	CASSGDSQETQYF	TGTGCCAGCAGTGGAGACTCCCAAGAGACCCAGTACTTC
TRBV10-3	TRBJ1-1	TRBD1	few	CAIKGTGTTEAFF	TGTGCCATAAAGGGGACAGGAACGACTGAAGCTTTCTTT
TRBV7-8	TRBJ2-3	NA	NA	CASSSPGPEGGDTQYF	TGTGCCAGCAGCTCCCCAGGACCAGAGGGTGGGGATACGCAGTATTTT
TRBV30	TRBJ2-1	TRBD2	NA	CAWSAVLLAGALYNEQFF	TGTGCCTGGAGTGCGGTCTTACTAGCGGGAGCGCTCTACAATGAGCAGTTCTTC
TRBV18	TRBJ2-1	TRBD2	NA	CASSPPVGGPSDEQFF	TGTGCCAGCTCACCACCTGTGGGAGGGCCCTCAGATGAGCAGTTCTTC
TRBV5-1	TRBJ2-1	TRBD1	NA	CASSPRTGADNEQFF	TGCGCCAGCAGCCCAAGGACAGGGGCCGACAATGAGCAGTTCTTC
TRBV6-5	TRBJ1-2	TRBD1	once	CASSYNPQGLSGYTF	TGTGCCAGCAGTTACAACCCACAGGGGCTCTCGGGCTACACCTTC
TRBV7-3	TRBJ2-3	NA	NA	CASSLTSADTQYF	TGTGCCAGCAGCTTAACTAGCGCAGATACGCAGTATTTT
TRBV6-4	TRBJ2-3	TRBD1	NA	CASQRGKGQGTTDTQYF	TGTGCCAGCCAGAGAGGAAAGGGACAGGGGACCACAGATACGCAGTATTTT
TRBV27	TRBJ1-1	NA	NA	CASSLSRSTEAFF	TGTGCCAGCAGTTTATCCCGGTCCACTGAAGCTTTCTTT
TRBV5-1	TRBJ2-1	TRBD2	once	CASSPLAGAYNEQFF	TGCGCCAGCAGCCCACTAGCGGGAGCCTACAATGAGCAGTTCTTC
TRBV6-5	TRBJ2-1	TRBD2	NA	CASSSLIAGVGNEQFF	TGTGCCAGCAGTTCCTTAATAGCGGGAGTGGGGAATGAGCAGTTCTTC
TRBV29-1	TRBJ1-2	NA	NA	CSVLNRDYGYTF	TGCAGCGTGCTTAACCGGGACTATGGCTACACCTTC
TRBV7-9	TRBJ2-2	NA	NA	CASSLGSGTGELFF	TGTGCCAGCAGCTTGGGTTCGGGAACCGGGGAGCTGTTTTTT
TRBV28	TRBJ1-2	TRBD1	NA	CASEPLGGQENGYTF	TGTGCCAGCGAGCCATTAGGGGGCCAGGAGAATGGCTACACCTTC
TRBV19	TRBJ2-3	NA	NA	CASSTLRGRASTDTQYF	TGTGCCAGTAGTACACTCAGAGGTAGAGCTAGCACAGATACGCAGTATTTT
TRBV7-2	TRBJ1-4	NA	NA	CASSRRGTNEKLFF	TGTGCCAGCAGCCGACGCGGGACTAATGAAAAACTGTTTTTT
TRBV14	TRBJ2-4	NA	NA	CASSQDDYRANIQYF	TGTGCCAGCAGCCAAGATGATTACAGGGCCAACATTCAGTACTTC
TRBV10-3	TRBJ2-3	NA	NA	CAISAGDTQYF	TGTGCCATCAGTGCCGGAGATACGCAGTATTTT
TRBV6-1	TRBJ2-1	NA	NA	CASSVGLNEQFF	TGTGCCAGCAGCGTGGGACTGAATGAGCAGTTCTTC
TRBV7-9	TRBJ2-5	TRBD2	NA	CASSTGLAVKGQETQYF	TGTGCCAGCAGCACGGGACTAGCGGTAAAAGGGCAAGAGACCCAGTACTTC
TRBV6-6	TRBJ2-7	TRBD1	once	CASSTPGQGSYEQYF	TGTGCCAGCAGTACGCCGGGACAGGGCTCCTACGAGCAGTACTTC
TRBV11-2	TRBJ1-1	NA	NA	CASRTQGKGTEAFF	TGTGCCAGCAGGACCCAGGGGAAGGGAACTGAAGCTTTCTTT
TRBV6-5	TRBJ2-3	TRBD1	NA	CASSPGQVTDTQYF	TGTGCCAGCAGTCCGGGACAGGTTACAGATACGCAGTATTTT
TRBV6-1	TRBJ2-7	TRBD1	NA	CASSEPTGSVDEQYF	TGTGCCAGCAGTGAACCGACAGGGTCCGTTGACGAGCAGTACTTC
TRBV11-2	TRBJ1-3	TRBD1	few	CASSLSGGTGANSGNTIYF	TGTGCCAGCAGCTTATCCGGGGGGACAGGGGCCAATTCTGGAAACACCATATATTTT
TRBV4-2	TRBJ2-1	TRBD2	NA	CASSQGFQGTSGSAGEQFF	TGTGCCAGCAGCCAAGGGTTTCAGGGCACTAGCGGGAGCGCGGGGGAGCAGTTCTTC
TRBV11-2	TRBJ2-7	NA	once	CASSEQGYEQYF	TGTGCCAGCAGCGAACAGGGATACGAGCAGTACTTC
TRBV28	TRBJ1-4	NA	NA	CASSLAPGRGNEKLFF	TGTGCCAGCAGTTTGGCCCCGGGACGGGGGAATGAAAAACTGTTTTTT
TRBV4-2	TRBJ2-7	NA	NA	CASSQRKSSYEQYF	TGTGCCAGCAGCCAACGAAAGAGCTCCTACGAGCAGTACTTC
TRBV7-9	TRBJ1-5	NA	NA	CASSLAGGSNQPQHF	TGTGCCAGCAGCTTAGCGGGGGGAAGCAATCAGCCCCAGCATTTT
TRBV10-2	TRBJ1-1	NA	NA	CASNLEGIGTEAFF	TGCGCCAGCAACTTGGAGGGAATAGGCACTGAAGCTTTCTTT
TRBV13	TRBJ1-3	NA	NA	CASSLRRVLQGNTIYF	TGTGCCAGCAGCTTACGCAGGGTTTTGCAGGGAAACACCATATATTTT
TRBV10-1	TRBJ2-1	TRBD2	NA	CASSEGLAERYNEQFF	TGCGCCAGCAGTGAGGGACTAGCGGAGCGTTACAATGAGCAGTTCTTC
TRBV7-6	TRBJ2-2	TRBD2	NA	CASSRFSGIGAGELFF	TGTGCCAGCAGTCGATTCAGCGGGATAGGGGCCGGGGAGCTGTTTTTT
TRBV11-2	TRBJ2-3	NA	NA	CASSLSGITTDTQYF	TGTGCCAGCAGCTTATCGGGAATTACCACAGATACGCAGTATTTT
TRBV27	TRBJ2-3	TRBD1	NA	CASSWGTGTFTDTQYF	TGTGCCAGCAGTTGGGGGACAGGGACTTTCACAGATACGCAGTATTTT
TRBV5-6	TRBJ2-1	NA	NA	CASSISPGSKTEQFF	TGTGCCAGCAGCATATCTCCGGGAAGTAAGACTGAGCAGTTCTTC
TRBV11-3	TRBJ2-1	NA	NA	CASSSSPGQFF	TGTGCCAGCAGCTCGTCCCCAGGGCAGTTCTTC
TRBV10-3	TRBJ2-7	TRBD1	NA	CAISAGQAYEQYF	TGTGCCATCAGTGCCGGACAGGCCTACGAGCAGTACTTC
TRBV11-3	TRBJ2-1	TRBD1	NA	CASSGHRGQGEQFF	TGTGCCAGCAGCGGACACAGGGGGCAGGGGGAGCAGTTCTTC
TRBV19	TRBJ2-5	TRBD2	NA	CASSITSGQTQYF	TGTGCCAGTAGTATTACTAGCGGGCAGACCCAGTACTTC
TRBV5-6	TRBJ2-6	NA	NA	CASSSPGLRSGANVLTF	TGTGCCAGCAGCTCACCGGGACTCCGATCTGGGGCCAACGTCCTGACTTTC
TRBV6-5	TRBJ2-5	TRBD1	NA	CASSFDREGTQYF	TGTGCCAGCAGCTTCGACAGGGAAGGGACCCAGTACTTC